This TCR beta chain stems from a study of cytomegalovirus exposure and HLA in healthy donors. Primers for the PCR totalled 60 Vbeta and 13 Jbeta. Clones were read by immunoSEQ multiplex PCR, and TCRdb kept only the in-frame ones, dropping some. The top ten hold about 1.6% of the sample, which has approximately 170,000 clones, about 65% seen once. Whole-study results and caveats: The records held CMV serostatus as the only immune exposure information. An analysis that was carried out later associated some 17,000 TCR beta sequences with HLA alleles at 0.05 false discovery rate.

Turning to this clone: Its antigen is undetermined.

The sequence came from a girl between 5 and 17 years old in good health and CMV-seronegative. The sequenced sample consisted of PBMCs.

The CDR3 loop reads CATKGQGGNSPLHF. Written as DNA, the CDR3 is TGTGCCACCAAAGGACAGGGGGGTAATTCACCCCTCCACTTT. The rearrangement uses TRBV15 and TRBJ1-6, with TRBD1 identical over 10 bases. V dropped 7 bases and J dropped 6; count of bases not matched to a gene: 3. This CDR3 contains 14 residues. Germline values: CDR1 LNHNV, CDR2 YYDKDF (reference sequence).